This T cell receptor (beta chain) was profiled in a study of blood T cell repertoires in COVID-19. Unmatched junction bases numbered 1, after V lost 4 bases and J lost 3 bases. This CDR3 is built from 13 residues. Germline CDR1 reads MGHDK; CDR2 reads SYGVNS. Sequencing used immunoSEQ multiplex PCR; TCRdb keeps in-frame clones, though not all of them. The sample yields under 65,000 clones, approximately 90% seen once. The sequencing input was peripheral blood. The gene calls are TRBV25-1 and TRBJ2-7; 9 bases fit TRBD1. This TCR derives from a man in his sixties with acute or convalescent COVID-19. The CDR3 bases are TGTGCCAGCAGTGGGACAGGGGTCTACGAGCAGTACTTC. It encodes CASSGTGVYEQYF.